This T cell receptor beta chain was retrieved from a study of CD8 T cells in ankylosing spondylitis. About this clonotype: Its antigen remains unknown.

Study-level points and caveats: Existing reports had already noted some motif variants in reactive arthritis synovial fluid and blood.

TCRdb ran MiXCR on the 5' RACE reads and lists one entry per CDR3 protein. The sample holds 340,000 or so distinct CDR3 sequences; about 14% are singletons and the top ten take about 1%. This CDR3 is 15 amino acids long. Germline CDR1 and CDR2: MNHNS and SASEGT. Trimming removed 6 bases from V and 5 bases from J; junction bases left unmatched: 10. The chain is built from TRBV6-1 and TRBJ2-4; 7 nucleotides agree with TRBD2. The clonotype was recovered from a male donor with ankylosing spondylitis or in good health (not recorded which). Material for sequencing was blood, either unsorted or a sorted T cell fraction (not recorded which). CDR3 coding DNA: TGTGCCAGCAGGTCTAGCGGTGGGGGGGAAAACATTCAGTACTTC. Protein: CASRSSGGGENIQYF.